This is a list of T cell receptor beta chains from one sample in a study of blood T cell dynamics during melanoma immunotherapy. Method: immunoSEQ multiplex PCR; TCRdb's copy keeps in-frame clones and lacks some. The data contain more than 10,000 clones, over 70% of them singletons. The sample here was blood, taken from a patient treated with checkpoint blockade. The source of these receptors is a human donor with melanoma. CDR3s leave out the opening cysteine and the closing phenylalanine or tryptophan. Fields, in order: CDR3 length, clone size, V gene, J gene, CDR3 protein. Clone size, where shown, is once, few, many, or a class for clones that have expanded.

16	hyperexpanded	TRBV4-2	TRBJ1-1	ASSQVDRGPLMNTEAF
14	NA	TRBV5-1	TRBJ2-3	ASSLARGGASDTQY
12	NA	TRBV11-2	TRBJ2-2	ASSPGPPTGELF
13	once	TRBV28	TRBJ2-7	ASSPVDRPSYEQY
12	NA	TRBV5-6	TRBJ1-6	ASSLQGFSSPLH
12	NA	TRBV2	TRBJ1-5	ASSGWQSNQPQH
13	NA	TRBV18	TRBJ2-3	ASSPPSGVTDTQY
11	NA	TRBV7-3	TRBJ2-1	ASSLRGFNEQF
12	NA	TRBV7-9	TRBJ2-2	ASSLDSDTGELF
14	NA	TRBV7-8	TRBJ2-2	ASSSFHGANTGELF
12	once	TRBV7-2	TRBJ1-2	ASSASGANYGYT
12	few	TRBV11-3	TRBJ1-2	ASSTSLGGDGYT
12	NA	TRBV28	TRBJ2-7	ASSLTGAYYEQY
12	NA	TRBV7-3	TRBJ1-6	ASSKGQGNSPLH
14	NA	TRBV6-5	TRBJ1-2	ASSYSKLAGRQGYT
13	NA	TRBV11-2	TRBJ2-5	ASSLVNAWQETQY
11	NA	TRBV7-2	TRBJ2-3	ASRSGVTDTQY
12	NA	TRBV7-9	TRBJ1-2	ASSLGTGKNGYT
13	NA	TRBV28	TRBJ2-5	ASSSPGVQGKTQY
11	NA	TRBV2	TRBJ1-5	ASSEDPDQPQH
11	NA	TRBV7-9	TRBJ1-3	ASSLDLEDTIY
11	few	TRBV11-2	TRBJ1-1	ASSASMNTEAF